This T cell receptor beta chain was identified in a study of blood T cells in healthy people across ages. The study's findings and limits: Fewer expanded clones and more diversity marked long-lived versus aged donors.

Primed by a sample-barcoded 5' primer and a J-beta primer mix, a second PCR proceeded for about 6 to 12 cycles. TCRdb processed the 5' RACE reads anew with MiXCR; each CDR3 protein has one entry. The sample lists a few hundred thousand distinct CDR3 sequences, 45% to 65% occurring once. PBMCs, at least 7 million per sample, were isolated. The table lists this clonotype with a count of one. What it recognizes is unknown. The sequencing sample was made of blood. The sequence derives from a man between 60 and 70 years old in good health.

The chain's CDR3 is CASSLNSSFNVLTF. The CDR3, as DNA: TGCGCCAGCAGCTTGAACAGCTCTTTCAACGTCCTGACTTTC. The rearrangement uses TRBV5-1 and TRBJ2-6; D gene uncertain. The CDR3 totals 14 residues. CDR1 is SGHRS, CDR2 YFSETQ, per germline. Trimming shortened V by 1 base and J by 9 bases, and 11 bases separated the two germline ends.